One and the same sample provided the 13 T cell receptor beta chains below, sequenced in a study of naive and memory T cell subsets. For blood and skin samples, reverse transcription used TCR alpha and beta constant primers. Each CDR3 protein gets one entry after TCRdb re-called the UMI-ligation and nested PCR reads with MiXCR. The data show around 20,000 distinct CDR3 sequences, with approximately 9.7% seen just once and about 6.5% held by the top ten. Treatment denoted: skin biopsy from PPD injection site in Mantoux-positive individual. Unsorted total RNA, roughly 1 to 1000 ng, was DNase treated before reverse transcription. Sequences were derived from skin, sampled from a tuberculin skin test site. The source is an adult in good health.

The chain links TRBV2 to TRBJ2-3; a possible D gene is TRBD1 (6 bases). Germline values: CDR1 SNHLY, CDR2 FYNNEI. The CDR3 is 17 amino acids. Trimming removed 0 bases from V and 0 bases from J, with 13 bases in between. The CDR3 region has the DNA TGTGCCAGCAGTGAAGCGGTTGGGACAAAGAGCACAGATACGCAGTATTTT. It translates to CASSEAVGTKSTDTQYF.

The table lists this clonotype with many counts. This may come from a read error, since a much larger clone is one base off. This chain links TRBV20-1 with TRBJ2-7, with D hard to call. Trimming left V 5 bases short and J 2 bases short, with 13 bases between. The CDR3 runs to 13 residues. CDR1 is DFQATT, CDR2 SNEGSKA, per germline (reference sequence). CDR3 nucleotide sequence: TGCAGTGCTGCGAATGGGTGCCCCTACGAGCAGTACTTC. Amino acids: CSAANGCPYEQYF.

This clonotype was found many times. The rearrangement uses TRBV7-2 and TRBJ2-1, with D possibly matching TRBD2 (5 bases). The V gene lost 5 bases and the J gene lost 0 bases, with 11 bases spanning the gap. The CDR3 sequence is 15 residues long. CDR1 is SGHTA, CDR2 FQGNSA, per germline. In DNA, the CDR3 is TGTGCCAGCAGCCCGGACTCGAGCTCCTACAATGAGCAGTTCTTC. Protein product: CASSPDSSSYNEQFF. The variable domain in full, completed from reference TRBV7-2 and TRBJ2-1, reads GAGVSQSPSNKVTEKGKDVELRCDPISGHTALYWYRQSLGQGLEFLIYFQGNSAPDKSGLPSDRFSAERTGGSVSTLTIQRTQQEDSAVYLCASSPDSSSYNEQFFGPGTRLTVL.

At least ten counts were recorded for this clonotype. The V call is TRBV4-1, the J call TRBJ2-6; TRBD1 is a possible D gene (5 bases). The CDR3 has 20 residues. V dropped 0 bases and J dropped 0 bases, with 18 bases sitting between them. Per the germline V gene, CDR1 is MGHRA and CDR2 is YSYEKL. CDR3 sequence: CASSQDYAEQEISGANVLTF. The CDR3 DNA sequence: TGCGCCAGCAGCCAAGACTACGCGGAACAGGAGATCTCTGGGGCCAACGTCCTGACTTTC.

This clonotype ranks as medium-sized. V gene TRBV28 combines with J gene TRBJ2-3, with D possibly being TRBD1 (6 bases). With 5 bases removed from V and 3 bases from J, the gap between germline ends came to 24 bases. The CDR3 has 18 amino acids. Germline CDR1 is MDHEN and CDR2 is SYDVKM. CDR3 in amino acids: CASSTPYSLRGRTDTQYF. The CDR3 DNA is TGTGCCAGCAGTACTCCGTACTCGCTTAGGGGGAGAACAGATACGCAGTATTTT.

In this sample, this clonotype turned up a few times. The rearrangement links TRBV21-1 to TRBJ2-3; the table assigns TRBD1, which was not confirmed against the DNA. TRBV21-1 is a documented pseudogene. The CDR3 is 18 residues long. The CDR3 sequence: CASSKLVPGPQSKDTQYF. CDR3 sequence (DNA): TGTGCCAGCAGCAAATTGGTCCCGGGCCCCCAGAGCAAAGATACGCAGTATTTT.

This clonotype is medium-sized within its sample. J is TRBJ2-2 and V is TRBV5-1; weak D call: TRBD1 (6 bases). This CDR3 is built from 13 residues. Between the trimmed V and J ends, which lost 4 bases and 4 bases, there was a span of 8 bases. Per the germline V gene, CDR1 is SGHRS and CDR2 is YFSETQ. In nucleotides, the CDR3 is TGCGCCAGCAGCCTGGGGGCCACCGGGGAGCTGTTTTTT. Encoded protein: CASSLGATGELFF.

This clonotype has ten or more counts. The rearrangement uses TRBV29-1 and TRBJ2-3; 9 bases are a match to TRBD2. Per the germline V gene, CDR1 is SQVTM and CDR2 is ANQGSEA. V shed 1 base, J shed 4 bases, and the junction held 18 bases outside the gene matches. The CDR3 extends over 19 amino acids. In DNA, the CDR3 is TGCAGCGTTGAAGCCCCCCCCTCCCCTATCGGCGGGAGGGCAGATACGCAGTATTTT. This encodes CSVEAPPSPIGGRADTQYF.

Sample share makes this clonotype medium-sized (0.01 to 0.1%). The chain couples TRBV11-2 to TRBJ2-3; D remains ambiguous. V lost 4 bases and J lost 6, with 17 bases in between. There are 15 residues in the CDR3. The V gene's germline CDR1 is SGHAT and CDR2 FQNNGV. This CDR3 reads CASSSLYSRMDTQYF. The CDR3 bases are TGTGCCAGCAGCTCTTTATATAGCCGGATGGATACGCAGTATTTT.

This clonotype was recorded many times. This chain joins TRBV4-3 and TRBJ2-1; 8 bases agree with TRBD2. In germline, CDR1 is LGHNA, CDR2 YSLEER. CDR3 length equals 15 residues. V dropped 3 bases and J dropped 4; count of bases not matched to a gene: 5. The CDR3 here is CASSQGRGAYNEQFF. CDR3 in DNA: TGCGCCAGCAGCCAGGGGCGGGGGGCATACAATGAGCAGTTCTTC.

V is TRBV27 and J is TRBJ1-5; possibly TRBD1 for D (5 bases). V was pared by 4 bases and J by 10 bases, with 20 bases between. CDR1 and CDR2 (germline): MNHEY, SMNVEV (reference sequence). The CDR3 spans 15 residues. The CDR3 region is CASSYKGAPVYPQHF. DNA of the CDR3: TGTGCCAGCAGTTATAAAGGGGCGCCTGTTTACCCCCAGCATTTT.

This clonotype has a count of ten or more. The chain uses TRBV7-2 and TRBJ2-1; D gene uncertain. The V end was cut by 7 bases, the J end by 10 bases, with 14 bases between. The length of the CDR3 is 12 residues. CDR1 and CDR2 from the germline V gene are SGHTA and FQGNSA. For the CDR3, the DNA is TGTGCCAGCACCTTTTCAATGGGCGAGCAGTTCTTC. It is translated as CASTFSMGEQFF.

The J gene is TRBJ1-2, the V gene TRBV28; D is unresolved. This CDR3 comprises 14 residues. Germline lookup yields CDR1 MDHEN and CDR2 SYDVKM. The V and J ends lost 4 bases and 8 bases respectively, with 17 bases between them. For the CDR3, the DNA is TGTGCCAGCAGTTGGGGTGAGAATTTGGGAGGCTACACCTTC. The encoded protein is CASSWGENLGGYTF.